Shown below are 4 T cell receptor beta chains from a single sample sequenced in a study of low-dose radiotherapy and immunotherapy resistance in tumors. The time point denotes: before trial treatment. TRAV- and TRBV-specific primers, spanning alpha and beta chains, primed first-strand cDNA. The authors ran around 20 PCR cycles to amplify TCRs with a constant-region primer and V-primer adapter. TCRdb passed the reads through MiXCR, listing each CDR3 protein once. The table records over 70,000 distinct CDR3 sequences, around 29% of them present only once. Specimen: PBMCs, collected before treatment. These receptors all stem from a female donor with ovarian cancer.

This clonotype has ten or more counts. This rearrangement joins TRBV5-4 to TRBJ2-1; 15 bases align to TRBD2. The length of the CDR3 is 14 residues. V shed 4 bases and J 12 bases; nucleotides not matched to a gene: 5. Per germline, CDR1 SGHNT and CDR2 YYREEE (reference sequence). CDR3 region: CASSVPGLAGGQFF. Here the CDR3 DNA reads TGTGCCAGCAGCGTCCCGGGACTAGCGGGGGGGCAGTTCTTC.

Points on this clonotype: A read error likely explains this, since a far larger clone differs by one base. The rearrangement joins TRBV27 to TRBJ2-7, with TRBD2 as a possible D gene (6 bases). CDR1 is MNHEY and CDR2 is SMNVEV in the germline V gene (reference sequence). The CDR3 consists of 14 residues. The CDR3 protein is CAISRAGSQDEQYF. The CDR3 bases are TGTGCCATCAGTCGGGCGGGGAGTCAGGACGAGCAGTACTTC.

This clonotype occurred many times. This chain joins TRBV29-1 and TRBJ2-3; 8 bases are shared with TRBD1. CDR1 is SQVTM and CDR2 is ANQGSEA in the germline V gene. The V segment lost 5 bases and the J segment 1 base; nucleotides outside the gene matches: 14. There are 17 residues in the CDR3. The CDR3 sequence: CSVFGYSRGRGTDTQYF. CDR3 DNA sequence: TGCAGCGTTTTTGGGTATAGCAGGGGGCGCGGCACAGATACGCAGTATTTT.

The V gene is TRBV2, the J gene TRBJ1-4; a weak D match, TRBD1 (6 bases). CDR1 SNHLY and CDR2 FYNNEI come from the germline V gene. This CDR3 spans 14 amino acids. V lost 8 bases to trimming and J lost 5 bases, with 15 bases between them. CDR3 nucleotide sequence: TGTGCCAGCCGCCCCGGGACACAAAATGAAAAACTGTTTTTT. Protein sequence: CASRPGTQNEKLFF. The whole variable domain, remainder taken from reference TRBV2 and TRBJ1-4, is EPEVTQTPSHQVTQMGQEVILRCVPISNHLYFYWYRQILGQKVEFLVSFYNNEISEKSEIFDDQFSVERPDGSNFTLKIRSTKLEDSAMYFCASRPGTQNEKLFFGSGTQLSVL.